Below, 18 T cell receptor beta chains from the same sample are listed, as sequenced in a study of regulatory T cells in long-lasting Graves disease. Both iRepertoire HTBI primers and Arm-PCR of CDR3 regions were used to build the TCR beta libraries. TCRdb reprocessed the multiplex PCR reads via MiXCR and lists one record per CDR3 protein. Among roughly 400,000 distinct CDR3 sequences listed, 21% were seen once. Time point of the sample: persistent/refractory GD, antithyroid drugs over 5 years with positive TRAb. Construction of the TCR library relied on RNA isolated from PBMCs. The input for sequencing was peripheral blood mononuclear cells (PBMCs), taken when the disease was refractory, from a patient treated with antithyroid drugs. These receptors originate from a female donor with Graves disease.

This clonotype was detected a few times. The rearrangement links TRBV29-1 to TRBJ2-7; D may be TRBD1 or TRBD2 (6 bases each). CDR3 length equals 12 residues. Looked up from germline, CDR1 is SQVTM and CDR2 is ANQGSEA. Trimming left V 5 bases short and J 6 bases short, with 14 bases between. The CDR3 region has the DNA TGCAGCGTTCTAGGATGGGGGGCCGAGCAGTACTTC. Translating gives CSVLGWGAEQYF.

This clonotype was detected many times. This chain links TRBV7-2 with TRBJ2-7, with a tentative D call TRBD2 (6 bases). There are 13 residues in the CDR3. Germline V gene sequence: CDR1 SGHTA, CDR2 FQGNSA. V dropped 3 bases and J dropped 4 bases, with 10 bases sitting between them. CDR3 residues: CASSFGTLYEQYF. CDR3 bases: TGTGCCAGCAGCTTCGGGACTCTATACGAGCAGTACTTC.

This clonotype has a count of ten or more. The chain carries TRBV24-1 and TRBJ2-5; D is unclear. Germline V gene lookup returns CDR1 KGHDR and CDR2 SFDVKD. The CDR3 loop spans 12 amino acids. V lost 0 bases, J lost 5 bases, and 3 bases lay in between. The CDR3 DNA reads as TGTGCCACCAGTGATTTGGACGAGACCCAGTACTTC. Translated, it gives CATSDLDETQYF.

This clonotype came up many times. V is TRBV5-1 and J is TRBJ2-2; D gene unclear. V lost 3 bases and J 5 bases, leaving 11 bases between the germline ends. This CDR3 has 14 amino acids. Germline assignment: CDR1 SGHRS and CDR2 YFSETQ. The CDR3 DNA follows: TGCGCCAGCAGCTACCCGGACGGTACCGGGGAGCTGTTTTTT. Translation: CASSYPDGTGELFF. The whole variable domain, filled in from reference TRBV5-1 and TRBJ2-2, reads KAGVTQTPRYLIKTRGQQVTLSCSPISGHRSVSWYQQTPGQGLQFLFEYFSETQRNKGNFPGRFSGRQFSNSRSEMNVSTLELGDSALYLCASSYPDGTGELFFGEGSRLTVL.

The table lists this clonotype with many counts. The J gene is TRBJ2-7, the V gene TRBV27; tentatively, D is TRBD2 (5 bases). Trimming pared 1 base from V and 0 bases from J, leaving 7 bases between. This CDR3 is 14 amino acids long. Germline lookup yields CDR1 MNHEY and CDR2 SMNVEV (reference sequence). The CDR3 sequence: CASSLFGSSYEQYF. For the CDR3, the DNA is TGTGCCAGCAGTTTATTTGGGAGCTCCTACGAGCAGTACTTC.

Turning to this clonotype: This may arise from a read error, as a much more abundant clone is one base away. The J gene is TRBJ2-2, the V gene TRBV2; maybe TRBD2 (5 bases). CDR1 and CDR2 (germline): SNHLY, FYNNEI. Trimming stripped 6 bases from V and 8 bases from J, with 25 bases between. The CDR3 sequence is 17 residues long. CDR3 residues: CASSALQDAPRGGELFF. The CDR3 DNA follows: TGTGCCAGCAGCGCCCTCCAGGACGCTCCTCGGGGAGGGGAGCTGTTTTTT.

The chain couples TRBV20-1 to TRBJ1-1, with 8 bases identical to TRBD1. CDR1 is DFQATT, CDR2 SNEGSKA, per germline (reference sequence). The trim removed 0 bases at V and 2 bases at J, leaving 8 bases unmatched. This CDR3 is built from 16 residues. The CDR3 DNA reads as TGCAGTGCTAGAGATCCTGGACAGGGCCTTAACACTGAAGCTTTCTTT. This sequence encodes CSARDPGQGLNTEAFF.

Only a few counts were recorded for this clonotype. A read error is possible here, since a much larger clone lies one base away. The limits of the CDR3 on the DNA are not certain, so only TCRdb's listed CDR3 is given. The V call is TRBV29-1, the J call TRBJ2-5. Termini included, the CDR3 measures 14 amino acids. CDR1 and CDR2 from the germline V gene are SQVTM and ANQGSEA. The CDR3 loop reads CSVGSGSQRETQCF.

On this clonotype: This may stem from a read error, because a much larger clone lies one nucleotide away. This chain connects TRBV6-2 or TRBV6-3 to TRBJ2-7; D remains ambiguous. CDR3 length equals 16 residues. V was clipped by 0 bases and J by 1 base, with 13 bases between them. Germline V gives CDR1 MNHEY, CDR2 SVGEGT. The CDR3 is CASSYSRYATSYEQYF. The CDR3 DNA is TGTGCCAGCAGTTACTCGCGGTACGCCACTTCCTACGAGCAGTACTTC.

A note on this clonotype: The junction departs from germline at one end; a sequencing error may be responsible. The CDR3 nucleotides are TGCAGTGCTAGTATATCGACTACCCTCCAAGTGACCCAGTACTTC. This encodes CSASISTTLQVTQYF. V gene TRBV20-1 combines with J gene TRBJ2-5, with D possibly being TRBD2 (5 bases). The CDR3 extends over 15 amino acids. Germline CDR1 is DFQATT and CDR2 is SNEGSKA (reference sequence).

The chain links TRBV2 to TRBJ2-1; TRBD2 matches at 10 bases. CDR1 and CDR2 from the germline V gene are SNHLY and FYNNEI. Losses at the gene ends were 6 bases for V and 8 bases for J; bases not matched to a gene: 10. This CDR3 spans 15 amino acids. CDR3 residues: CASRKTSGTPDEQFF. The CDR3 DNA is TGTGCCAGCAGGAAAACTAGCGGGACACCCGATGAGCAGTTCTTC.

CDR3 nucleotides: TGTGCCAGTAGTATGGGACAGGGGGCGTTCTACGAGCAGTACTTC. It specifies CASSMGQGAFYEQYF. The chain uses TRBV19 and TRBJ2-7, with 12 bases matching TRBD1. The germline CDR1 and CDR2 sequences are LNHDA and SQIVND (reference sequence). The CDR3 totals 15 residues. V shed 3 bases, J shed 3 bases, and the junction held 3 bases outside the gene matches.

This clonotype came up many times. The chain carries TRBV12-3 or TRBV12-4 and TRBJ1-2, with D hard to call. V shed 8 bases and J shed 2 bases, with 18 bases lying between them. This CDR3 spans 15 amino acids. CDR3 loop: CASVPWATDNYGYTF. CDR3 DNA: TGTGCCAGCGTCCCGTGGGCAACAGACAACTATGGCTACACCTTC.

This clonotype was counted many times. The chain employs TRBV13 and TRBJ1-2; D is possibly TRBD1 (5 bases). This CDR3 spans 16 amino acids. Trimming took off 5 bases at V and 0 bases at J, with 16 bases between the two ends. Looked up from germline, CDR1 is PRHDT and CDR2 is FYEKMQ (reference sequence). CDR3 DNA sequence: TGTGCCAGCAGCCCCCTAACGGACACGACTAACTATGGCTACACCTTC. This codes for CASSPLTDTTNYGYTF.

This clonotype was picked up many times. J is TRBJ2-2 and V is TRBV9, with D perhaps matching TRBD2 (5 bases). CDR3 length: 14 residues. V lost 5 bases and J 5 bases, leaving 13 bases between the germline ends. CDR1 and CDR2 from the germline V gene are SGDLS and YYNGEE. The CDR3 bases are TGTGCCAGCAGGGGTGGAGCGGTAACCGGGGAGCTGTTTTTT. Translating gives CASRGGAVTGELFF.

Concerning this clonotype: This may arise from a read error, as a much more abundant clone is one base away. The rearrangement uses TRBV5-1 and TRBJ2-7, with TRBD1 identical over 7 bases. V dropped 0 bases and J dropped 8; count of bases not matched to a gene: 11. Germline V gene data show CDR1 as SGHRS and CDR2 as YFSETQ. The CDR3 contains 15 residues. This CDR3 is CASSLATGRQDKQYF. The CDR3 DNA reads as TGCGCCAGCAGCTTGGCGACAGGGCGCCAGGACAAGCAGTACTTC.

This clonotype occurred many times. The chain recombines TRBV29-1 with TRBJ2-5; D call uncertain. V dropped 5 bases and J dropped 5 bases, with 9 bases sitting between them. Germline V gives CDR1 SQVTM, CDR2 ANQGSEA. This CDR3 has 11 amino acids. The CDR3 nucleotides read TGCAGCGTTACGAGTAGCGAGACCCAGTACTTC. Its translation: CSVTSSETQYF.

At least ten counts were recorded for this clonotype. This rearrangement joins TRBV6-2 or TRBV6-3 to TRBJ1-2; no clear D gene. V lost 6 bases and J lost 1, with 15 bases in between. The CDR3 totals 15 residues. CDR1 and CDR2 (germline): MNHEY, SVGEGT. The CDR3 DNA follows: TGTGCCAGCAGCTCCACCGACGGATTTAACTATGGCTACACCTTC. This encodes CASSSTDGFNYGYTF.